The 11 T cell receptor beta chains in this list originate from one sample, sequenced in a study of blood T cell repertoires in COVID-19. Measured with immunoSEQ multiplex PCR; TCRdb has only the in-frame clones, and not every one. The sample shows roughly 41,000 clones, approximately 90% of them seen only once. The sample was peripheral blood. The source of these receptors is a man aged 55 to 69 with active COVID-19.

The chain has TRBV27 and TRBJ1-2; D gene uncertain. Germline V gene data show CDR1 as MNHEY and CDR2 as SMNVEV (reference sequence). Trimming took off 8 bases at V and 4 bases at J, with 17 bases between the two ends. The CDR3 is 14 residues long. CDR3 DNA sequence: TGTGCCAGCCGCCCTTTCGGCGCGGGCTATGGCTACACCTTC. Amino acids: CASRPFGAGYGYTF.

The chain employs TRBV7-2 and TRBJ1-2, with D possibly being TRBD1 (5 bases). CDR3 size: 13 residues. CDR1 and CDR2 from the germline V gene are SGHTA and FQGNSA. Between the trimmed V and J ends, which lost 3 bases and 3 bases, there was a span of 8 bases. The CDR3 sequence is CASSLTVDYGYTF. The CDR3 coding sequence is TGTGCCAGCAGCTTGACAGTCGACTATGGCTACACCTTC. Variable domain in full (rest from reference TRBV7-2 and TRBJ1-2): GAGVSQSPSNKVTEKGKDVELRCDPISGHTALYWYRQSLGQGLEFLIYFQGNSAPDKSGLPSDRFSAERTGGSVSTLTIQRTQQEDSAVYLCASSLTVDYGYTFGSGTRLTVV.

This clone was recorded a few times. The chain carries TRBV11-3 and TRBJ2-7; the D is unclear. The CDR3 is 13 amino acids. Per the germline V gene, CDR1 is SGHNT and CDR2 is YENEEA. V was cut by 1 base and J by 2 bases, with 6 bases left in between. CDR3 nucleotides: TGTGCCAGCAGCTTAGCCCCTGCCTACGAGCAGTACTTC. Encoded protein: CASSLAPAYEQYF.

The V and J genes are TRBV4-3 and TRBJ2-7, with 10 bases lining up with TRBD1. Germline V gives CDR1 LGHNA, CDR2 YSLEER. The CDR3 is 15 amino acids. Trimming took 4 bases from V and 3 from J; bases not matched to a gene: 6. In DNA, the CDR3 is TGCGCCAGCAGCCCCACGGGACAGGGGATCTACGAGCAGTACTTC. Encoded protein: CASSPTGQGIYEQYF.

This chain joins TRBV27 and TRBJ2-3; perhaps TRBD2 as D (5 bases). CDR3 size: 13 residues. CDR1 and CDR2 from the germline V gene are MNHEY and SMNVEV (reference sequence). V was clipped by 2 bases and J by 5 bases, with 8 bases between them. CDR3 sequence: CASSLIALDTQYF. DNA of the CDR3: TGTGCCAGCAGTTTAATAGCGTTAGATACGCAGTATTTT.

J is TRBJ2-1 and V is TRBV7-2; 11 bases map to TRBD2. Trimming removed 2 bases from V and 12 bases from J; junction bases left unmatched: 3. Germline CDR1 reads SGHTA; CDR2 reads FQGNSA. The CDR3 is 13 residues long. The CDR3: CASSLQGLAAQFF. CDR3 in DNA: TGTGCCAGCAGCTTACAGGGACTAGCGGCGCAGTTCTTC.

The chain recombines TRBV10-2 with TRBJ2-3; 7 nucleotides line up with TRBD2. The germline CDR1 and CDR2 sequences are WSHSY and SAAADI. This CDR3 comprises 15 residues. J lost 1 base, V lost 3 bases, and 4 bases had no gene match. The CDR3 DNA reads TGCGCCAGCAGTGATGGGGAGGGCGGCACAGATACGCAGTATTTT. It codes for CASSDGEGGTDTQYF.

The V and J genes are TRBV6-5 and TRBJ1-1; 10 bases map to TRBD1. The V segment lost 6 bases and the J segment 5 bases; nucleotides outside the gene matches: 9. The CDR3 consists of 15 residues. Germline V gene lookup returns CDR1 MNHEY and CDR2 SVGAGI. The CDR3 here is CASRRTGTGDTEAFF. For the CDR3, the DNA is TGTGCCAGCAGGCGTACCGGGACAGGGGATACTGAAGCTTTCTTT.

The J gene is TRBJ2-1, the V gene TRBV9; 9 nucleotides agree with TRBD2. The V gene end was trimmed by 0 bases and the J gene end by 8 bases; junction bases not matched to a gene: 15. The CDR3 loop spans 18 amino acids. The germline gives CDR1 SGDLS, CDR2 YYNGEE. The CDR3 is CASSVGGRAFFPHDEQFF. CDR3 in DNA: TGTGCCAGCAGCGTAGGCGGGAGGGCCTTCTTTCCCCACGATGAGCAGTTCTTC.

The chain carries TRBV5-1 and TRBJ2-7; 12 bases line up with TRBD1. With V trimmed by 0 bases and J by 5 bases, 3 bases remained unmatched. The germline V gene has CDR1 SGHRS and CDR2 YFSETQ. This CDR3 is built from 15 residues. DNA for the CDR3: TGCGCCAGCAGCTTGGCGGGACAGGGGGCGAACGAGCAGTACTTC. Its translation: CASSLAGQGANEQYF.

This clone was detected a few times. The rearrangement joins TRBV3-1 (or the pseudogene TRBV3-2) to TRBJ1-4; 8 nucleotides match TRBD1. In germline, CDR1 is LGHDT, CDR2 YNNKEL (reference sequence). V trimming: 0 bases; J trimming: 7 bases; junction bases outside the gene matches: 7. The CDR3 is 16 residues long. The CDR3 is CASSQEGGTGAEKLFF. The CDR3 DNA reads TGTGCCAGCAGCCAAGAGGGAGGGACAGGCGCTGAAAAACTGTTTTTT.